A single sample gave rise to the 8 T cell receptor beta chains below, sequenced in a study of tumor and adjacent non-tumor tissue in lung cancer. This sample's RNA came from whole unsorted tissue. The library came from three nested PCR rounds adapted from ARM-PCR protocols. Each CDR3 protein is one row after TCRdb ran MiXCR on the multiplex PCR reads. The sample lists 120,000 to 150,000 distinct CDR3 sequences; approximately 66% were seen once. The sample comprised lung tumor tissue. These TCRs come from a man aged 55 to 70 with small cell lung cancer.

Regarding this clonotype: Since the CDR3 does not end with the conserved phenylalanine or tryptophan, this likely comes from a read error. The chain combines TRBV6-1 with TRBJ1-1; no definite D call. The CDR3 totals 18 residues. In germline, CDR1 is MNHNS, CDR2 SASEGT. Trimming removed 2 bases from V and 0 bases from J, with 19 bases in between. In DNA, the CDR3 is TGTGCCAGCAGTGAAAAATGGTCTTGGCAAAGGTTGAACACTGAAGCTTTCCTT. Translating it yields CASSEKWSWQRLNTEAFL.

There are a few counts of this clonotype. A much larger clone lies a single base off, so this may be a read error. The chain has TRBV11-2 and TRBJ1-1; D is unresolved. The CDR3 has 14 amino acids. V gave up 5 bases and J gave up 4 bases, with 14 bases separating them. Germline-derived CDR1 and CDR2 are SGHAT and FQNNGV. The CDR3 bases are TGTGCCAGCAGCCTAAAAGAAGAGGTCACTGAAGCTTTCTTT. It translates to CASSLKEEVTEAFF.

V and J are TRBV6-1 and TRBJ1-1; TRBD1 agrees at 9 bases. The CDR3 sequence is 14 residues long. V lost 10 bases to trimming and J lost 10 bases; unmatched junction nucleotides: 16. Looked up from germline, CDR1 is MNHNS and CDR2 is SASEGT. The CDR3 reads CANITPGTGPLAFF. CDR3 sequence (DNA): TGTGCCAACATTACTCCAGGGACAGGGCCGCTAGCTTTCTTT.

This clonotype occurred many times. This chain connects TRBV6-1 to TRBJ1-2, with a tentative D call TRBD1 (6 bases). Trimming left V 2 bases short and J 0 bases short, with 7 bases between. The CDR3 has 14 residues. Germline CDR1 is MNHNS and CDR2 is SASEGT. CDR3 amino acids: CASSEQGSNYGYTF. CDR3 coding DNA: TGTGCCAGCAGTGAACAGGGGTCTAACTATGGCTACACCTTC.

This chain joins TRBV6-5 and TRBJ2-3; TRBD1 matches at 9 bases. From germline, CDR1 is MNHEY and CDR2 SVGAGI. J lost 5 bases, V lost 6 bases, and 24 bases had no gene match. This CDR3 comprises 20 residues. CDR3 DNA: TGTGCCAGCAGCCCGATATGGGGGACTAACAGGGGGCGGGACAGAGATACGCAGTATTTT. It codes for CASSPIWGTNRGRDRDTQYF.

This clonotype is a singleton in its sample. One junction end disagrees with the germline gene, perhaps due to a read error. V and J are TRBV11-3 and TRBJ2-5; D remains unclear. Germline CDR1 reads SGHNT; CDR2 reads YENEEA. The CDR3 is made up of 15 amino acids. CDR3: CASSPYSYYQDTQYF. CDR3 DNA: TGTGCCAGCAGCCCATACTCCTACTACCAAGATACCCAGTACTTC.

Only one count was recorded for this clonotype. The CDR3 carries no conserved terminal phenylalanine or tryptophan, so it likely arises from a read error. This CDR3 reads CASSPRLSWNTGELFS. CDR3 nucleotide sequence: TGTGCCAGCAGTCCCCGACTAAGCTGGAACACCGGGGAGCTGTTTTCT. V gene TRBV28 combines with J gene TRBJ2-2, with a possible D match to TRBD2 (5 bases). Trimming shortened V by 5 bases and J by 1 base, and 14 bases separated the two germline ends. The CDR3 runs 16 residues. Germline assignment: CDR1 MDHEN and CDR2 SYDVKM.

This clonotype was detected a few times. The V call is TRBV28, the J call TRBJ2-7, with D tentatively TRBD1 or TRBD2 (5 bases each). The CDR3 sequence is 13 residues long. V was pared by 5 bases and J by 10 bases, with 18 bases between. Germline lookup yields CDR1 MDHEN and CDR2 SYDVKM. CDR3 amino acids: CASSPRGARRQYF. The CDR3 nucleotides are TGTGCCAGCAGTCCTCGAGGGGCCCGTCGCCAGTACTTC.